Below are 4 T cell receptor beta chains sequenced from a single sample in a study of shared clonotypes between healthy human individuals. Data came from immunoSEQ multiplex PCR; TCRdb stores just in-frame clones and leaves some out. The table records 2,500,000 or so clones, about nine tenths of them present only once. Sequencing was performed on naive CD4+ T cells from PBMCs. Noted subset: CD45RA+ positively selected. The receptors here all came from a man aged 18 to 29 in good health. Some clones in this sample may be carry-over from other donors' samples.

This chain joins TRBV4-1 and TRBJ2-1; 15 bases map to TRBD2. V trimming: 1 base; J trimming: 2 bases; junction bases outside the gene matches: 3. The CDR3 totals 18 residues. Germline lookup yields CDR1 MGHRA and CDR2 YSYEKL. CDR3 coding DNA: TGCGCCAGCAGCCAAGGGACTAGCGGGGGGGTGGCCTACAATGAGCAGTTCTTC. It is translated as CASSQGTSGGVAYNEQFF.

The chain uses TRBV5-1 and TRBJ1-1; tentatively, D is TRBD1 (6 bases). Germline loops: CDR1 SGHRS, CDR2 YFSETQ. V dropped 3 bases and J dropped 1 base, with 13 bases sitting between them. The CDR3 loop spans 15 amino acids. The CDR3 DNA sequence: TGCGCCAGCAGCTCTTTTCCACAGGGGAACACTGAAGCTTTCTTT. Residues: CASSSFPQGNTEAFF.

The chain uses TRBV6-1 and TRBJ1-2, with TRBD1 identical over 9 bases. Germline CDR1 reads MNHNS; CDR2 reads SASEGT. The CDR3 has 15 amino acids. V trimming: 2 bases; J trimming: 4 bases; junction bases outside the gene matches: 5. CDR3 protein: CASSESGQGLYGYTF. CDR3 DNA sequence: TGTGCCAGCAGTGAATCGGGACAGGGCCTCTATGGCTACACCTTC.

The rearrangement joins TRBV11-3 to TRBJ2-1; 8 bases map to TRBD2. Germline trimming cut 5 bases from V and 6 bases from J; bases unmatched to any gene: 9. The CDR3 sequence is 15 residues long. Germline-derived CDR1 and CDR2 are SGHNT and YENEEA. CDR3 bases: TGTGCCAGCAGCCTCCAACTAGCGGCTGGCAATGAGCAGTTCTTC. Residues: CASSLQLAAGNEQFF.